This T cell receptor (beta chain) derives from a study of blood T cell repertoires in COVID-19. About the research overall: Collection of acute and convalescent COVID-19 samples took place in the United States, Italy and Spain. T cells, B-cell-depleted T cells, or PBMCs supplied cDNA or gDNA.

This CDR3 is built from 17 residues. In the original processing: By means of reference gene primer amplification, nucleated cell counts were estimated. Profiled with immunoSEQ multiplex PCR; TCRdb holds only in-frame clones, not every one. V and J calls and clone size are given by that table; D and trimming were obtained from the DNA. Counted here are roughly 150,000 clones, around 88% occurring once; the ten biggest clones make up more than 5%. Sequencing was carried out using peripheral blood. The chain is built from TRBV21-1 and TRBJ1-5; TRBD1 is the table's D call, not checked against the DNA. TRBV21-1 corresponds to a pseudogene. The source of this sequence is a human donor in a cohort sampled during active COVID-19. The CDR3 sequence is CASSKVQLRGFRQPQHF. The CDR3 bases are TGTGCCAGCAGCAAGGTCCAGCTAAGGGGCTTTCGGCAGCCCCAGCATTTT.